The clone carrying this T cell receptor (beta chain) was seen once. Sequenced by immunoSEQ multiplex PCR; TCRdb stores in-frame clones only, minus some. The data contain under 200,000 clones, roughly 82% of them singletons. Recruited during active infection, patients (from Seattle) were subsequently followed longitudinally. This record comes from a study of blood T cell repertoires in COVID-19. Looking at the study overall: Spain, Italy and the United States supplied samples that represented acute and convalescent COVID-19. T cells, B-cell-depleted T cells, or PBMCs supplied cDNA or gDNA.

The TCR was taken from a woman aged 55-70 years with COVID-19, enrolled during active disease. Material for sequencing was peripheral blood.

This CDR3 reads CASRPRTGSQPQHF. CDR3 DNA: TGTGCCAGCAGACCCCGGACAGGGAGTCAGCCCCAGCATTTT. The V and J genes are TRBV2 and TRBJ1-5, with 8 bases that match TRBD1. The CDR3 is 14 amino acids. In germline, CDR1 is SNHLY, CDR2 FYNNEI. Trimming cost V 6 bases and J 6 bases; bases outside gene matches: 7.